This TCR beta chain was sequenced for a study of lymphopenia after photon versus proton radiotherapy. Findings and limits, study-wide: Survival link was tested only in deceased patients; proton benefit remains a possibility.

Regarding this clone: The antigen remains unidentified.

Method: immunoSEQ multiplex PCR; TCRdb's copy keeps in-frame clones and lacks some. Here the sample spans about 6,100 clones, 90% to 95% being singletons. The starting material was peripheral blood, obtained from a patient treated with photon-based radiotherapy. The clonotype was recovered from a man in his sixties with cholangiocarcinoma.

CDR3 DNA: TGTGCCAGCAGCTTAGTGGGCAGCCCCTACGAGCAGTACTTC. Residues: CASSLVGSPYEQYF. V usage is TRBV11-3 and J usage is TRBJ2-7, with D hard to call. CDR1 SGHNT and CDR2 YENEEA come from the germline V gene. V was trimmed by 1 base and J by 2 bases, leaving 9 bases between them. The CDR3 contains 14 residues.